This T cell receptor (beta chain) is drawn from a study of human T cells and chemical hapten exposure. Looking at the study overall: During the roughly 26-week study period, patients had diphenylcyclopropenone applied to the scalp every week. Points from the study as a whole: Sensitization with DPC brought no change to TCRs above 1 in 1000 in frequency. The study found expanded TCRs formed significantly more large CDR3 similarity clusters than controls.

The CDR3 spans 15 residues. V trimming: 8 bases; J trimming: 0 bases; junction bases outside the gene matches: 7. Germline values: CDR1 SQVTM, CDR2 ANQGSEA. With regard to this clonotype: The antigen is undetermined.

For the library, individual cDNA molecules each received unique molecular identifiers. MiXCR was run by TCRdb on the RACE reads, yielding one entry per CDR3 protein. The sample holds some 340,000 distinct CDR3 sequences, approximately 6.3% seen once. The time point is: patch test 1, 2 weeks after DPC sensitization. The treatment is: therapeutic diphenylcyclopropenone sensitization with weekly scalp DPC. The receptor was isolated from a woman aged 18-30 years with alopecia areata. Some clones in this sample may be carry-over from other donors' samples. This specimen was whole blood, taken in connection with sensitization to the hapten diphenylcyclopropenone (DPC). J is TRBJ2-3 and V is TRBV29-1; TRBD2 matches 11 bases. The CDR3 reads CSLESSGGSTDTQYF. CDR3 DNA sequence: TGCAGCTTGGAGTCTAGCGGGGGGAGCACAGATACGCAGTATTTT.